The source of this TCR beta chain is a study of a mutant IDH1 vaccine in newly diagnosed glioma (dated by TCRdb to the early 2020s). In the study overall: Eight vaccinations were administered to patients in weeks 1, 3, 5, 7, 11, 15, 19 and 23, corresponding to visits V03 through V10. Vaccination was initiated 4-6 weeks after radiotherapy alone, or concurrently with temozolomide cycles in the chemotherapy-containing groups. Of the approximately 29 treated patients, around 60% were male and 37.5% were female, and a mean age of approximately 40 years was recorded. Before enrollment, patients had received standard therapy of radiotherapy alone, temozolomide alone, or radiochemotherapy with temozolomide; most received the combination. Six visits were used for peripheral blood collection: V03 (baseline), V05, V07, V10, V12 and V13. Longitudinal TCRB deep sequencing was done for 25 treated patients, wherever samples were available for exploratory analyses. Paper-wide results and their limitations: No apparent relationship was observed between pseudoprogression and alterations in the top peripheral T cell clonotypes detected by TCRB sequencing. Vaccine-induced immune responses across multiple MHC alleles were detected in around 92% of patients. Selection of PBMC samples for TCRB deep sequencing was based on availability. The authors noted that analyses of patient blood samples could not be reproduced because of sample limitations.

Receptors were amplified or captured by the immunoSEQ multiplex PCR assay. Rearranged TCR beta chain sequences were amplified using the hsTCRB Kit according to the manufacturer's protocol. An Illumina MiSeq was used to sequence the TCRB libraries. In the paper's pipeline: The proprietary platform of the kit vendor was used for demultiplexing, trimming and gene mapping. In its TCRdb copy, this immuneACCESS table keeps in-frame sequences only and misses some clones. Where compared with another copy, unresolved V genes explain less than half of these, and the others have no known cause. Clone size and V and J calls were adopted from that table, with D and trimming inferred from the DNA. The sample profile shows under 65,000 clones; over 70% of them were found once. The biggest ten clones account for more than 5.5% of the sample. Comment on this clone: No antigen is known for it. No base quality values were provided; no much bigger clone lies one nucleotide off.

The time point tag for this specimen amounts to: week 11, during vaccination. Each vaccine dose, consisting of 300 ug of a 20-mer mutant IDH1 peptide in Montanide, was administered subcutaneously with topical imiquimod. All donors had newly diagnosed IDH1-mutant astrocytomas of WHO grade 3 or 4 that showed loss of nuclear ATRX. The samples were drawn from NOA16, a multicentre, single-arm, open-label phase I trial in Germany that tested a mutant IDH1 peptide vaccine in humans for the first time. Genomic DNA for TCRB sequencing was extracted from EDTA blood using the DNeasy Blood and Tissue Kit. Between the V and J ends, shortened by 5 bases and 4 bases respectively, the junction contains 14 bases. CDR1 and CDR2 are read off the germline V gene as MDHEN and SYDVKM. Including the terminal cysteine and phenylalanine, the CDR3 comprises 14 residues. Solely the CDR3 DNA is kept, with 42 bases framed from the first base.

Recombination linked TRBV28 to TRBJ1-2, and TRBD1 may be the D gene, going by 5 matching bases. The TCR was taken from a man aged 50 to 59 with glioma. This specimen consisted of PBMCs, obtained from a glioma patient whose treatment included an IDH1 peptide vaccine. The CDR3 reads CASSTGRMIYGYTF. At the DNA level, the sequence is TGTGCCAGCAGTACGGGACGGATGATCTATGGCTACACCTTC.